This T cell receptor beta chain came from a study of T-cell reconstitution after alpha-beta-depleted transplantation in children. Germline V CDR1 and CDR2: LGHDT, YNNKEL (reference sequence). Trimming at V came to 1 base and at J to 3 bases, leaving 3 bases not matched to a gene. The CDR3 extends over 15 amino acids. As it was prepared, the TCRbeta library received unique molecular identifiers. TCRdb used MiXCR to reprocess the PCR reads, holding one entry per CDR3 protein. This sample yields 800,000 to 1,000,000 distinct CDR3 sequences, of which about 26% are seen a single time; 28% belongs to the top ten. Study-wide points: At around two months after transplant, the alpha-beta T cells were reportedly derived from several hundred expanded clones that came from non-depleted graft cells. It was surviving recipient T cells and thymic progenitors that gave some patients high TCRbeta diversity at day 60. T-cell numbers and diversity, one year after transplant, stemmed largely from T cells that were newly produced.

This clonotype was observed a few times. No antigen is known for it. This chain links TRBV3-1 with TRBJ2-3; 8 bases map to TRBD2. The sequence was obtained from a boy in the first two years of life who had a stem cell transplant for SCID, so the T cells may come from the graft donor. The sequenced sample was PBMCs, mostly from graft donor cells, obtained 360 days after TCRalphabeta/CD19-depleted stem cell transplant. CDR3 DNA sequence: TGTGCCAGCAGCCAAGTCGGGGGGGCGACAGATACGCAGTATTTT. Translated, it gives CASSQVGGATDTQYF.